These T cell receptor beta chains were read from a single sample in a study of cytomegalovirus exposure and HLA in healthy donors. Profiled with immunoSEQ multiplex PCR; TCRdb holds only in-frame clones, not every one. This sample yields 95,000 to 150,000 clones, of which more than 60% are seen a single time; 6.5% to 9.5% belongs to the top ten. The sequencing input was PBMCs. The receptor source for this set is a middle-aged woman in good health and CMV-seropositive. The CDR3 runs from the conserved cysteine through the conserved F or W. Each record gives: V gene, D gene, J gene, clone size, CDR3 protein, CDR3 DNA. A D gene is named only where the DNA matches it firmly. Size tells how often a clone was seen (once, few, many) or the class of an expanded clone, and some rows leave it out.

TRBV6-5	TRBD1	TRBJ1-1	NA	CASSDRVGTEAFF	TGTGCCAGCAGTGACAGGGTGGGCACTGAAGCTTTCTTT
TRBV28	NA	TRBJ1-2	NA	CASSVIGGSPRYGYPF	TGTGCCAGCAGTGTTATCGGGGGATCCCCTAGGTATGGCTACCCCTTC
TRBV19	NA	TRBJ1-2	few	CASSIRDIRPNYGYTF	TGTGCCAGTAGTATCCGGGACATACGCCCTAACTATGGCTACACCTTC
TRBV28	TRBD1	TRBJ2-7	NA	CASNPSGQGPYYEQYF	TGTGCCAGCAACCCCTCTGGACAGGGTCCTTACTACGAGCAGTACTTC
TRBV5-1	NA	TRBJ1-1	NA	CASSLVQGNTEAFF	TGCGCCAGCAGCTTGGTCCAGGGGAACACTGAAGCTTTCTTT
TRBV27	TRBD1	TRBJ1-4	NA	CASSQDREDEKLFF	TGTGCCAGCAGTCAGGACAGGGAGGATGAAAAACTGTTTTTT
TRBV2	NA	TRBJ1-5	NA	CASSAQTGTNQPQHF	TGTGCCAGCAGTGCCCAGACAGGAACCAATCAGCCCCAGCATTTT
TRBV7-9	NA	TRBJ2-3	NA	CASSLATGGGTDTQYF	TGTGCCAGCAGCTTAGCGACGGGCGGGGGCACAGATACGCAGTATTTT
TRBV5-4	TRBD2	TRBJ2-7	NA	CASSSSGRSGEQYF	TGTGCCAGCAGCTCCAGCGGGAGGTCAGGCGAGCAGTACTTC
TRBV7-4	NA	TRBJ2-3	NA	CASSLDCTDTQYF	TGTGCCAGCAGCTTAGACTGCACAGATACGCAGTATTTT
TRBV2	TRBD2	TRBJ2-1	once	CASSRREENEQFF	TGTGCCAGCAGTCGGCGGGAGGAGAATGAGCAGTTCTTC
TRBV28	TRBD2	TRBJ2-3	NA	CASSPLGLAGAGVGTDTQYF	TGTGCCAGCAGCCCCTTGGGACTAGCGGGAGCGGGGGTTGGTACAGATACGCAGTATTTT
TRBV10-3	TRBD1	TRBJ1-2	NA	CAISRQGAQEGYTF	TGTGCCATCAGCCGACAGGGGGCGCAGGAAGGCTACACCTTC
TRBV6-6	NA	TRBJ1-1	few	CASSRDRTEAFF	TGTGCCAGCAGCCGAGACAGGACTGAAGCTTTCTTT
TRBV6-1	NA	TRBJ2-3	NA	CASSLWQGADTQYF	TGTGCCAGCAGTCTATGGCAGGGTGCAGATACGCAGTATTTT
TRBV2	NA	TRBJ2-2	NA	CASSAWTGAGELFF	TGTGCCAGCAGTGCCTGGACTGGTGCTGGGGAGCTGTTTTTT
TRBV6-5	NA	TRBJ2-3	NA	CASSYSLDTQYF	TGTGCCAGCAGTTACTCTCTGGATACGCAGTATTTT
TRBV18	NA	TRBJ2-2	once	CASTQSRTAYTGELFF	TGTGCCAGCACCCAAAGTCGGACAGCTTACACCGGGGAGCTGTTTTTT
TRBV18	NA	TRBJ1-5	few	CASSPARQGQPQHF	TGTGCCAGCTCACCAGCGAGGCAGGGGCAGCCCCAGCATTTT
TRBV7-3	TRBD2	TRBJ2-3	NA	CASSLRPGLLSTDTQYF	TGTGCCAGCAGCCTGCGGCCGGGACTACTTTCCACAGATACGCAGTATTTT
TRBV6-6	TRBD2	TRBJ2-7	NA	CASTPGGLPYEQYF	TGTGCCAGCACCCCGGGAGGGCTCCCGTACGAGCAGTACTTC
TRBV4-2	TRBD2	TRBJ2-3	NA	CASSQEPPGLAGIDTQYF	TGTGCCAGCAGCCAAGAGCCACCCGGACTAGCGGGGATAGATACGCAGTATTTT
TRBV27	NA	TRBJ1-2	few	CASSSTSGEVYYGYTF	TGTGCCAGCAGTTCTACGTCCGGCGAGGTCTATTATGGCTACACCTTC
TRBV6-5	NA	TRBJ1-1	NA	CASSYTTNREAFF	TGTGCCAGCAGTTACACGACAAATCGTGAAGCTTTCTTT
TRBV5-1	TRBD1	TRBJ1-1	NA	CASGRTGVNTEAFF	TGCGCCAGCGGCAGGACAGGGGTGAACACTGAAGCTTTCTTT
TRBV6-6	TRBD2	TRBJ2-7	few	CASRLLAGRYEQYF	TGTGCCAGCAGACTACTAGCGGGGCGGTATGAGCAGTACTTC
TRBV9	NA	TRBJ2-7	NA	CASSLRDNFDYEQYF	TGTGCCAGCAGCTTAAGGGACAATTTTGACTACGAGCAGTACTTC
TRBV5-6	TRBD1	TRBJ2-5	NA	CASSQDRGQETQYF	TGTGCCAGCAGCCAGGACAGGGGACAAGAGACCCAGTACTTC
TRBV27	NA	TRBJ1-1	NA	CASSLFADRQGIGTEAFF	TGTGCCAGCAGTTTATTCGCCGATAGGCAGGGGATCGGGACTGAAGCTTTCTTT
TRBV7-8	TRBD1	TRBJ1-2	NA	CASSLAEGGCGYTF	TGTGCCAGCAGCTTAGCGGAAGGGGGCTGCGGCTACACCTTC
TRBV7-3	TRBD1	TRBJ2-3	NA	CASSLTGQGRQDTQYF	TGTGCCAGCAGCTTAACGGGACAGGGGCGCCAAGATACGCAGTATTTT
TRBV10-1	NA	TRBJ1-2	NA	CATSRVNGYTF	TGCGCCACCTCCAGGGTGAATGGCTACACCTTC